This is a list of T cell receptor beta chains from one sample in a study of regulatory T cells in long-lasting Graves disease. TCRdb analysed the multiplex PCR reads with MiXCR anew, one entry per CDR3 protein. The data hold 580,000 or so distinct CDR3 sequences, with 15% to 20% observed a single time. These data were likewise used in another study, on T cells in Graves' hyperthyroidism and ophthalmopathy.

The sequencing here drew on peripheral blood mononuclear cells (PBMCs), taken at new diagnosis, from a patient treated with antithyroid drugs. Every receptor here comes from a young man with Graves disease. The CDR3 runs from the conserved cysteine through the conserved F or W.

TRBJ1-4	TRBV12-3/TRBV12-4	CASSTRTANEKLFF
TRBJ2-2	TRBV2	CASTHEAIGTGELFF
TRBJ1-4	TRBV24-1	CATIDREAGEKLFF
TRBJ2-5	TRBV20-1	CSASKAQGETQYF
TRBJ2-1	TRBV30	CAWSVLSSSYNEQFF
TRBJ1-1	TRBV12-3/TRBV12-4	CVSKLLTYTEAFF
TRBJ1-4	TRBV30	CAWSVLGTANEKLFF
TRBJ1-2	TRBV6-5	CASSYAASTGYTF
TRBJ2-1	TRBV9	CASSLSPSTEQFF
TRBJ2-7	TRBV5-1	CASSLAGVQIYEQYF
TRBJ2-5	TRBV6-2/TRBV6-3	CASSYLGRGQETQYF
TRBJ2-5	TRBV12-3/TRBV12-4	CASSLSGRGETQYF
TRBJ1-1	TRBV2	CASSEAGTAHTEAFF
TRBJ2-3	TRBV6-2/TRBV6-3	CASSLALGTSGTDTQYF
TRBJ1-4	TRBV29-1	CSVEDGRGGPGKLFF
TRBJ2-3	TRBV30	CAWSRLADTDTQYF
TRBJ2-7	TRBV4-1	CASSPRWGSSGSSSYEQYF
TRBJ2-1	TRBV24-1	CATSDTGAGNEQFF
TRBJ2-2	TRBV9	CASSVFGSGVSSGELFF
TRBJ2-5	TRBV7-9	CASSISTQQETQYF
TRBJ2-2	TRBV3-1	CASSRTGASNTGELFF
TRBJ2-3	TRBV9	CASSEGDSETDTQYF
TRBJ2-2	TRBV20-1	CSARVGGAVGTGELFF
TRBJ2-3	TRBV11-2	CASSLVGLAAGDTQYF
TRBJ2-3	TRBV28	CASRGDRGPDTQYF
TRBJ2-7	TRBV7-9	CASSPGTGGLDYEQYF
TRBJ2-1	TRBV19	CASSMAVMSSYNEQFF
TRBJ2-7	TRBV12-5	CASGLGQGTDEQYF
TRBJ2-5	TRBV27	CASSLYGDAAQYF
TRBJ2-7	TRBV20-1	CSVWGENSYEQYF
TRBJ1-1	TRBV20-1	CSAHFTPGQRNTEAFF
TRBJ2-7	TRBV18	CASSPRTGNEVEQYF
TRBJ2-2	TRBV3-1	CASSQDRQAGTGELFF
TRBJ1-2	TRBV29-1	CSVEIDSGEGFINTF
TRBJ2-7	TRBV29-1	CSVEGTGTSNYEQYF
TRBJ2-1	TRBV3-1	CASSRPSKNEQFF